This entry is about one T cell receptor (beta chain). Only one count was recorded for this clone. What this receptor recognizes is not known. No much larger clonotype is one base removed from it; base qualities were not supplied. Using the deep immunoSEQ assay, multiplex PCR amplified TCR CDR3 regions from genomic DNA. Extracted genomic DNA from each cell subset was spread evenly across all wells of several immunoSEQ 96-well plates, with each plate serving as a replicate. For sorted subsets, 200 ng of genomic DNA, equivalent to roughly 30,000 T cell genomes, went into each replicate PCR. Purified libraries were quantified with a Qubit 3.0 fluorometer, sized on a Bioanalyzer 2100, and re-quantified with the KAPA Library Quantification kit. Each immunoSEQ 96-well plate was sequenced on its own single-read 150-cycle Illumina NextSeq 550 flow cell. Per the authors' processing: Because the immunoSEQ output held only junctional sequences and lacked quality scores, the filtering could not match the filtering applied to full-length reads. Sequences were annotated with PyIR, a Python wrapper for IgBLAST v1.9, using IMGT germline references to assign V/J genes and CDR3. Reads were removed for weak V/J assignments (E-value above 1e-6), missing CDR3, stop codons, out-of-frame junctions, or ambiguous translated residues. V3J clonotypes were defined by identical inferred V gene, J gene, and CDR3 amino acid sequence. To compute the percentage overlap between repertoires, the number of shared unique clonotypes was divided by the size of the smaller repertoire. Richness of each repertoire was evaluated using RTK rarefaction, the Chao1 estimator, and Recon v2.1 estimates of unobserved clonotypes. Generation probabilities were computed with OLGA for all TCRbeta clonotypes obtained by the gDNA method from several donors. TCRdb carries this immuneACCESS record with in-frame sequences only. Its versions omit some clonotypes, under half of them owing to an unresolved V gene in the studies checked, with the rest unexplained. That table gives V, J and clone size, and the DNA gave D and trimming. The table for this sample lists approximately 500,000 clones; approximately 95% of them were counted only once. The ten largest account for 0.055% to 0.075% of the sample.

Healthy HIV-negative adults with no recently reported acute infections or vaccinations were included as donors. Only Caucasian adults living in Nashville, Tennessee, USA were represented among the donors. Magnetic negative selection was used to enrich CD4+ T cells, after which naive cells were positively selected on CD45RA and the negative fraction became the memory subset. After blood collection by leukapheresis, PBMCs were isolated using Ficoll-Histopaque density gradient centrifugation and then cryopreserved in the vapor phase of liquid nitrogen. Analytical flow cytometry was used to check the purity and quantity of each magnetically sorted T cell population. Genomic DNA was isolated from every sorted fraction and measured by UV absorbance on a Nanodrop 2000c. This sample stems from a study of shared clonotypes between healthy human individuals (dated by TCRdb to 2020 to 2021). Notes on the research overall: The cohort included three men and a couple of women between 18 and 49 years of age. Each donor's leukapheresis produced roughly between roughly 0.94 and 9.5 billion PBMCs. Blood TCR repertoires of five healthy adults were deeply sequenced to estimate repertoire size and the extent of clonotype sharing between individuals. To increase sequencing depth and limit assay-specific biases, different laboratories used diverse techniques to prepare libraries and sequence TCR repertoires. For each donor, CD4 naive and CD4 memory were each given three plates, CD8 naive was given two plates, and CD8 memory was given one plate.

The CDR3 measures 17 amino acids from cysteine to phenylalanine. Solely the CDR3 DNA is kept, with 51 bases framed from the first base. CDR1 and CDR2 are drawn from the germline V gene: SGHRS, YFSETQ. V and J are truncated by 3 bases and 0 bases respectively, leaving an intervening sequence of 19 bases. Study-wide findings and limitations: Sampling was restricted to blood, and TCR repertoires in tissues likely differ from the TCR repertoires found in blood. Larger estimated clonotype richness was generally found for naive subsets than for memory subsets. Pairwise subsampling indicated that sequencing depth was expected to affect the degree of clonotype sharing among donors. Higher generation probabilities were observed for clonotypes shared by all four sorted-subset donors than for non-shared clonotypes. Across a few donors, approximately 5% of naive CD4, approximately 3.6% of naive CD8, 2.3% of memory CD4, and about 0.44% of memory CD8 clonotypes were shared. Rarefaction of sorted-subset datasets indicated incomplete sequencing despite the large sequencing depth. Because the study included a small number of donors, the genetic and exposure-history diversity represented was limited.

Sequenced input: naive CD4+ T cells sorted from blood. The cell subset or site label for this specimen denotes: CD45RA+ positively selected. The sequence derives from a woman aged 25 to 39 in good health. The chain uses TRBV5-1 and TRBJ2-7, with the D segment identity uncertain. The nucleotide sequence reads TGCGCCAGCAGCTCCGAATTACGAAGACAAAGCTCCTACGAGCAGTACTTC. It translates as CASSSELRRQSSYEQYF. The full variable domain, with segments outside the CDR3 supplied by the reference TRBV5-1 and TRBJ2-7 proteins, appears as KAGVTQTPRYLIKTRGQQVTLSCSPISGHRSVSWYQQTPGQGLQFLFEYFSETQRNKGNFPGRFSGRQFSNSRSEMNVSTLELGDSALYLCASSSELRRQSSYEQYFGPGTRLTVT.